This T cell receptor beta chain was found in a study of PD-L1 blockade in urothelial cancer. Looking at the study overall: Patients, treated from about 2014 onward, received atezolizumab 1,200 mg intravenously every 3 weeks. Timepoints chosen for blood analysis were 3 weeks (second dose) and 6 weeks after treatment start. Prior chemotherapy ranged from 0 to 3 regimens per patient.

Time point indicated: pretreatment peripheral blood. Each patient contributed between 1 and 8 total time points of blood mononuclear cells, pretreatment and during treatment. The CDR3 sequence is 16 residues long. CDR1 SQVTM and CDR2 ANQGSEA come from the germline V gene. The V gene lost 1 base and the J gene lost 6 bases, with 19 bases spanning the gap. Produced via immunoSEQ multiplex PCR; TCRdb's table is partial and in-frame only. The sample yields some 90,000 clones, roughly 90% seen once. The rearrangement links TRBV29-1 to TRBJ2-1; D not certain. Sequencing used PBMCs, obtained around atezolizumab (anti-PD-L1) treatment. The sequence was collected from a woman of 80 years or more with urothelial cancer. The CDR3, as DNA: TGCAGCGTTGAAGTTCCGCCCGCGAGCTTTTTCAATGAGCAGTTCTTC. Translated, it gives CSVEVPPASFFNEQFF.